These 9 T cell receptor beta chains share one sample of origin, sequenced in a study of T cell repertoires in cytomegalovirus infection. TCRdb itself ran the reads through MiXCR, one entry per CDR3 protein. The repertoire consists of fewer than 1,000,000 distinct CDR3 sequences, with approximately 33% occurring once and the leading ten covering around an eighth. Their antigen targets remain unknown. The sample in question was cultured CD8+ T cells from PBMCs, obtained from culture after CMV antigen stimulation. The receptor set was obtained from a human donor in good health (CMV status not recorded). Some clones in this sample may be carry-over from other donors' samples.

This sequence joins TRBV9 and TRBJ2-3; 10 bases fit TRBD1. Germline V gene sequence: CDR1 SGDLS, CDR2 YYNGEE. The junction had 5 bases not matched to a gene; V was cut back by 3 bases and J by 4 bases. The CDR3 sequence is 15 residues long. CDR3 in amino acids: CASSGGTGDADTQYF. For the CDR3, the DNA is TGTGCCAGCAGCGGAGGGACAGGGGACGCAGATACGCAGTATTTT.

This clonotype came up a few times. The chain links TRBV12-3 or TRBV12-4 to TRBJ2-1; D is uncertain. The CDR3 covers 12 residues. V gave up 6 bases and J gave up 10 bases, with 13 bases separating them. For the CDR3, the DNA is TGTGCCAGCAGACCCTCGATGAAGGAGCAGTTCTTC. Its protein product is CASRPSMKEQFF.

This clonotype was observed a few times. The chain has TRBV10-3 and TRBJ2-3; 10 nucleotides align to TRBD2. This CDR3 is 14 amino acids long. V dropped 10 bases and J dropped 2; count of bases not matched to a gene: 6. Per germline, CDR1 ENHRY and CDR2 SYGVKD. The CDR3 region has the DNA TGTGCCACTCTAGCGGGGGAGAACACAGATACGCAGTATTTT. This codes for CATLAGENTDTQYF.

The chain carries TRBV12-3 or TRBV12-4 and TRBJ2-7; D ambiguous. The V end was cut by 5 bases, the J end by 5 bases, with 7 bases between. The CDR3 has 11 residues. CDR3 nucleotides: TGTGCCAGCAGTGGAAGGGACGAGCAGTACTTC. Protein sequence: CASSGRDEQYF.

The chain links TRBV2 to TRBJ2-2; TRBD1 or TRBD2 may be the D gene (5 bases each). The ends were cut back, 2 bases at V and 1 base at J, with 17 bases in the middle. Germline values: CDR1 SNHLY, CDR2 FYNNEI. This CDR3 region has 18 residues. CDR3: CASSEYASGTENTGELFF. The CDR3, as DNA: TGTGCCAGCAGTGAATACGCCTCAGGGACGGAGAACACCGGGGAGCTGTTTTTT.

A few counts support this clonotype. The CDR3 here is CASSLPWTGSGNTIYF. CDR3 DNA: TGTGCCAGCAGTTTACCGTGGACAGGGTCAGGAAACACCATATATTTT. The genes are TRBV12-3 or TRBV12-4 and TRBJ1-3, with 8 bases aligning to TRBD1. The CDR3 spans 16 residues. The ends lost 2 bases at V and 4 bases at J; junction bases unmatched: 7.

The table lists this clonotype with a few counts. The rearrangement joins TRBV6-1 to TRBJ2-7; D remains ambiguous. Per the germline V gene, CDR1 is MNHNS and CDR2 is SASEGT. Trimming took 2 bases from V and 1 from J, leaving 9 bases between them. The CDR3 runs 14 residues. The CDR3, as DNA: TGTGCCAGCAGTGAAACTGGAGCATCCTACGAGCAGTACGTC. Amino acids: CASSETGASYEQYV.

The chain employs TRBV2 and TRBJ2-1; maybe TRBD2 (6 bases). CDR3 length: 14 amino acids. Trimming stripped 1 base from V and 4 bases from J, with 8 bases between. Germline V gene data show CDR1 as SNHLY and CDR2 as FYNNEI. This chain's CDR3 is CASSEEGLYNEQFF. The CDR3, as DNA: TGTGCCAGCAGTGAAGAGGGACTTTACAATGAGCAGTTCTTC.

This clonotype was found a few times. This chain uses TRBV27 with TRBJ1-1; 8 bases fit TRBD1. The CDR3 extends over 16 amino acids. The V gene end was trimmed by 0 bases and the J gene end by 5 bases; junction bases not matched to a gene: 8. Germline CDR1 and CDR2: MNHEY and SMNVEV (reference sequence). CDR3 sequence: CASSLSSPGGWTEAFF. In nucleotides, the CDR3 is TGTGCCAGCAGTTTATCGTCCCCAGGGGGCTGGACTGAAGCTTTCTTT.